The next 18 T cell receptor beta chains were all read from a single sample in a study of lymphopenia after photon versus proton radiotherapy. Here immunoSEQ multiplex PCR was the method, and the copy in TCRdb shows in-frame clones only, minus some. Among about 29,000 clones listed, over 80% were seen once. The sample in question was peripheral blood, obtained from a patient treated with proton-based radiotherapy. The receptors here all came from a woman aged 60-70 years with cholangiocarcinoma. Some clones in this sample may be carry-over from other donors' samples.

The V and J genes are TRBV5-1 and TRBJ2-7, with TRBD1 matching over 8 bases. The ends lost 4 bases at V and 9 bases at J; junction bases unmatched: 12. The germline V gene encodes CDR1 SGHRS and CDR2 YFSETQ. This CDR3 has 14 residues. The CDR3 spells CASSPMTGEEGQYF. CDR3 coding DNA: TGCGCCAGCAGCCCTATGACAGGGGAGGAGGGGCAGTACTTC. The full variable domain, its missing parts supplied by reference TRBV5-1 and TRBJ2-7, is KAGVTQTPRYLIKTRGQQVTLSCSPISGHRSVSWYQQTPGQGLQFLFEYFSETQRNKGNFPGRFSGRQFSNSRSEMNVSTLELGDSALYLCASSPMTGEEGQYFGPGTRLTVT.

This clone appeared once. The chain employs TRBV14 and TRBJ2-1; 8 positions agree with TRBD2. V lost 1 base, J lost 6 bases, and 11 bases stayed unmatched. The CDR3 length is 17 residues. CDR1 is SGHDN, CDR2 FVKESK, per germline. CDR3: CASSQVRLAGPINEQFF. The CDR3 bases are TGTGCCAGCAGCCAAGTTCGCCTAGCGGGCCCCATCAATGAGCAGTTCTTC.

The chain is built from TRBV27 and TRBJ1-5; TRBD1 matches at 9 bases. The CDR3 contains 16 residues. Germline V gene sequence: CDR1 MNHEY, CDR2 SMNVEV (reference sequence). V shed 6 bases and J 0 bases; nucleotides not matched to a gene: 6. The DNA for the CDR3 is TGTGCCAGCAGGTTAACAGGGGGCTTTAGCAATCAGCCCCAGCATTTT. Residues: CASRLTGGFSNQPQHF.

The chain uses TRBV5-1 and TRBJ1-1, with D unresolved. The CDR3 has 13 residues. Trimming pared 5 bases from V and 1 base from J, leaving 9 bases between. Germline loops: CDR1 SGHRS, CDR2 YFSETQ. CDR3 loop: CASRPRSNTEAFF. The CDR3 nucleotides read TGCGCCAGCAGACCCAGGTCGAACACTGAAGCTTTCTTT.

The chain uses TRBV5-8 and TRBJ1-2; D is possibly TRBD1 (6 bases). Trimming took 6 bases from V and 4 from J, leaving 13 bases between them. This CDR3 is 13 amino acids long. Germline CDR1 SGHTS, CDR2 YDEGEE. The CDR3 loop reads CASNIDRSYGYTF. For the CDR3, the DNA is TGTGCCAGCAACATCGACAGGAGCTATGGCTACACCTTC. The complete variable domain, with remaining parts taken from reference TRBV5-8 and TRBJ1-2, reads EAGVTQSPTHLIKTRGQQATLRCSPISGHTSVYWYQQALGLGLQFLLWYDEGEERNRGNFPPRFSGRQFPNYSSELNVNALELEDSALYLCASNIDRSYGYTFGSGTRLTVV.

The CDR3 region has the DNA TGTGCCAGCAGACCCGGGGTCGCTGGAAACACCATATATTTT. Protein product: CASRPGVAGNTIYF. This sequence joins TRBV5-4 and TRBJ1-3; D is undetermined. CDR1 is SGHNT, CDR2 YYREEE, per germline (reference sequence). The CDR3 loop spans 14 amino acids. The ends were cut back, 5 bases at V and 2 bases at J, with 11 bases in the middle.

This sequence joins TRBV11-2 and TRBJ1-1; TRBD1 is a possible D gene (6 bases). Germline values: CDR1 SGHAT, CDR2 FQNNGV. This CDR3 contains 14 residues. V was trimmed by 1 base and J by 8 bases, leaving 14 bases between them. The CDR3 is CASSLVMGRGEAFF. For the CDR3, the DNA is TGTGCCAGCAGCTTAGTTATGGGGAGGGGGGAAGCTTTCTTT.

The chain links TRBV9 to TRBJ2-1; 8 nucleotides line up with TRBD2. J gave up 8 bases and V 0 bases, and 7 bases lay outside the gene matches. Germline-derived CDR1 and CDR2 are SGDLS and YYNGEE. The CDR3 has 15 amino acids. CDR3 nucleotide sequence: TGTGCCAGCAGCGTAGTGGGGAATAGCGGGGATGAGCAGTTCTTC. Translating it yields CASSVVGNSGDEQFF.

In DNA, the CDR3 is TGTGCCAGCAGTTTGAGCGGGGCCCAGTACTACGAGCAGTACTTC. It encodes CASSLSGAQYYEQYF. This chain connects TRBV27 to TRBJ2-7, with 7 bases that match TRBD2. V was pared by 3 bases and J by 3 bases, with 8 bases of the junction left unmatched. Germline CDR1 MNHEY, CDR2 SMNVEV (reference sequence). This CDR3 comprises 15 residues.

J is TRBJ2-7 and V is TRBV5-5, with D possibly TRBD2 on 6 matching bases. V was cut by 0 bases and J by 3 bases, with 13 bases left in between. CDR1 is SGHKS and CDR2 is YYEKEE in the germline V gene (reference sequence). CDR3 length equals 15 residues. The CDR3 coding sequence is TGTGCCAGCAGCTTGGAGGAGGGCCCTTACTACGAGCAGTACTTC. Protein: CASSLEEGPYYEQYF.

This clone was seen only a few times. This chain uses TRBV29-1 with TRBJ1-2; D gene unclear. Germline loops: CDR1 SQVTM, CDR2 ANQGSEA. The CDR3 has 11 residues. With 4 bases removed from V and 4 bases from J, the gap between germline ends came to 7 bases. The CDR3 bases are TGCAGCGTTGGGGGAGGCTATGGCTACACCTTC. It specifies CSVGGGYGYTF.

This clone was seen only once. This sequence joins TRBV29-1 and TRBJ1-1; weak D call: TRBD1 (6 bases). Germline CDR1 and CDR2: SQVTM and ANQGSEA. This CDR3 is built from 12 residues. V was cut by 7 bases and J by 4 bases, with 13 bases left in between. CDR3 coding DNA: TGCAGCGGTGCGGGGGACATCACTGAAGCTTTCTTT. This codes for CSGAGDITEAFF.

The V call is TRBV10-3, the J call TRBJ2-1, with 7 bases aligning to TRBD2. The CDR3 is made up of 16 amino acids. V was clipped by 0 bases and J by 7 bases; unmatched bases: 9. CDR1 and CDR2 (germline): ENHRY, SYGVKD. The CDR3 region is CAISESTGGMRNEQFF. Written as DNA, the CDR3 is TGTGCCATCAGTGAGTCGACCGGGGGGATGAGGAATGAGCAGTTCTTC.

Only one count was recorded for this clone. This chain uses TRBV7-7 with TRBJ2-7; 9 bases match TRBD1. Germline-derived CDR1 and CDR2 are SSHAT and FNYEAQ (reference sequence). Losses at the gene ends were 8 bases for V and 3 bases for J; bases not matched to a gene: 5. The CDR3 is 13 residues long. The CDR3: CASDGTGYYEQYF. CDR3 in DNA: TGTGCCAGCGATGGGACAGGGTACTACGAGCAGTACTTC. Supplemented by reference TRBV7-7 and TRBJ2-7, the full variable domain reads GAGVSQSPRYKVTKRGQDVTLRCDPISSHATLYWYQQALGQGPEFLTYFNYEAQPDKSGLPSDRFSAERPEGSISTLTIQRTEQRDSAMYRCASDGTGYYEQYFGPGTRLTVT.

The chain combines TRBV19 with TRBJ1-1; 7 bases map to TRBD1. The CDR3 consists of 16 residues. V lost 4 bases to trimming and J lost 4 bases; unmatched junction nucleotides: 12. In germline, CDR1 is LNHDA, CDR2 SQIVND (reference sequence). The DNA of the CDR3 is TGTGCCAGTAGTAAGGTGGTAGGGGGCAGGGTCACTGAAGCTTTCTTT. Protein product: CASSKVVGGRVTEAFF.

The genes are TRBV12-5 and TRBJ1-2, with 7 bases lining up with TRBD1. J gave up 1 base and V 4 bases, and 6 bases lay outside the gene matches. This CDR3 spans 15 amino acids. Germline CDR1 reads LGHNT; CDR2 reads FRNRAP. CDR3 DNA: TGTGCTAGTGGTTCAAACAGGGGCTATAACTATGGCTACACCTTC. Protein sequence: CASGSNRGYNYGYTF.

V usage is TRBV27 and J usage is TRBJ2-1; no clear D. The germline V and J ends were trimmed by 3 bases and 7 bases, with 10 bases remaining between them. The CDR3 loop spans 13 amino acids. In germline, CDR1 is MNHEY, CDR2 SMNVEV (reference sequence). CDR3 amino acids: CASSLIWENEQFF. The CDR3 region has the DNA TGTGCCAGCAGTTTGATATGGGAAAATGAGCAGTTCTTC.

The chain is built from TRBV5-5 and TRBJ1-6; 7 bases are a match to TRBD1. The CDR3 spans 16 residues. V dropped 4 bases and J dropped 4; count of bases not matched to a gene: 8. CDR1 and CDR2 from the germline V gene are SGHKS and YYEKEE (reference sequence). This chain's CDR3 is CASSKGQSAYNSPLHF. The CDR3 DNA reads TGTGCCAGCAGCAAGGGACAGAGTGCGTATAATTCACCCCTCCACTTT.